This TCR beta chain was found in a study of pediatric ulcerative colitis. The table came from immunoSEQ multiplex PCR; TCRdb's copy has only in-frame clones and leaves some out. The sample contains roughly 64,000 clones, about 86% of which appear only once. This clone was seen once. Germline CDR1 and CDR2: SGHKS and YYEKEE (reference sequence). J gave up 3 bases and V 4 bases, and 7 bases lay outside the gene matches. The length of the CDR3 is 15 residues. The genes are TRBV5-5 and TRBJ1-1, with 9 bases fitting TRBD1. Specimen: blood. The clonotype was recovered from a boy between 10 and 17 years old with severe ulcerative colitis. The CDR3 reads CASSLAGTGYTEAFF. DNA for the CDR3: TGTGCCAGCAGCCTGGCCGGGACAGGGTACACTGAAGCTTTCTTT.